The clone carrying this T cell receptor beta chain was seen only a few times. Its antigen remains unidentified. Investigators reverse transcribed all isolated RNA, so they sequenced expressed TCRB transcripts. The assay was immunoSEQ multiplex PCR, and TCRdb's table has in-frame clones only and misses some. The profile shows about 470,000 clones, around 30% of them singletons. The data derive from a study of beta chain features in type 1 diabetes. Study results and caveats: PCR might pick shorter templates more often, in the same way for patients and controls. In these data, an HLA type influence on TCRB rearrangement remained unresolved.

J was trimmed by 2 bases and V by 4 bases; bases with no gene match: 8. This CDR3 is built from 16 residues. From germline, CDR1 is SEHNR and CDR2 FQNEAQ (reference sequence). The chain joins TRBV7-9 to TRBJ2-7; 10 nucleotides line up with TRBD1. Material: naive CD4+ T cells from blood. The sequence came from a man between 18 and 35 years old in good health. The CDR3 spells CASSYTGGTGAYEQYF. As DNA, the CDR3 is TGTGCCAGCAGCTATACCGGCGGGACAGGGGCCTACGAGCAGTACTTC.